The clone carrying this T cell receptor beta chain was recorded many times. 300 ng DNA, roughly 28,000 T cell genomes, went into unsorted PBMC replicate PCRs. Ten immunoSEQ deep assay plates served to sequence unsorted PBMC DNA. TCRdb's table, derived via immunoSEQ multiplex PCR, lists solely in-frame clones and lacks some. The sample consists of about 470,000 clones, roughly three quarters of them appearing once. The data originate from a study of shared clonotypes between healthy human individuals. V lost 1 base and J 6 bases, leaving 10 bases between the germline ends. CDR1 and CDR2 from the germline V gene are LGHNA and YNFKEQ. The CDR3 sequence is 14 residues long. The unsorted samples took about 90 million PBMCs to get genomic DNA.

This receptor was taken from a woman between 40 and 50 years old in good health. Some clones in this sample may be carry-over from other donors' samples. V usage is TRBV4-2 and J usage is TRBJ2-1; D unresolved. The sample comprised PBMCs. This CDR3 is CASSQGGPSNEQFF. CDR3 in DNA: TGTGCCAGCAGCCAAGGCGGCCCCAGCAATGAGCAGTTCTTC.